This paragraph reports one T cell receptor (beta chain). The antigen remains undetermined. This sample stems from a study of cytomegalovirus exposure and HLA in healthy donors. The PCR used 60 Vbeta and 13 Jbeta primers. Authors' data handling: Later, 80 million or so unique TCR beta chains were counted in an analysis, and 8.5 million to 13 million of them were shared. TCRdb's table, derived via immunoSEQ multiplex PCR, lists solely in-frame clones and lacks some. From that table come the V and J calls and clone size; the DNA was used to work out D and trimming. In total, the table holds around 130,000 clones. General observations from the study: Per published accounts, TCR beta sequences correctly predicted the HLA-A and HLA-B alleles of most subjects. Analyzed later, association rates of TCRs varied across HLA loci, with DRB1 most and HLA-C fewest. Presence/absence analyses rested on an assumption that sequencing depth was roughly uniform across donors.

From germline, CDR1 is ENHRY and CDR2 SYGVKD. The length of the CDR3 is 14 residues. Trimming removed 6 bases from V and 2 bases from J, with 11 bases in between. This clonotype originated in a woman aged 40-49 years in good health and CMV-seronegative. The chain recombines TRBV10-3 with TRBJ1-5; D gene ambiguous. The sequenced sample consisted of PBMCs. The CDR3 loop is CAISQEMGNQPQHF. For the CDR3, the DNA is TGTGCCATCAGCCAGGAAATGGGCAATCAGCCCCAGCATTTT.